This T cell receptor beta chain was profiled in a study of cytomegalovirus exposure and HLA in healthy donors. Study summary: Researchers found that just over 80% of under 450 genotyped donors fell within the Caucasian-associated ancestry cluster. Broader study findings: Most TCR sequences showed up rarely, but some public TCRs showed up in many donors. In vitro assays verified that a few CMV-associated chains recognized CMV antigens specifically.

V gave up 2 bases and J gave up 3 bases; unmatched junction bases: 5. Germline CDR1 and CDR2: SGHAT and FQDESV (reference sequence). The CDR3 runs to 16 residues. The PCR used 60 Vbeta and 13 Jbeta primers. Original methodology: Among the unique TCR beta chains that a later analysis counted, roughly 80 million in all, about 11 million were shared. The method was immunoSEQ multiplex PCR; TCRdb's version includes in-frame clones alone and lacks a portion of them. That table is the source of V, J and clone size, and D and trimming were worked out from the DNA. In the table there are about 140,000 clones, around 75% of which are singletons. As to this clone: Its specificity is unknown.

This TCR came from a man aged 40-55 years in good health and CMV-seronegative. The genes are TRBV11-1 and TRBJ1-5; 9 nucleotides agree with TRBD1. Sequenced material: PBMCs. CDR3 DNA sequence: TGTGCCAGCAGCTTAACAGGGACAGGGATCAATCAGCCCCAGCATTTT. Protein product: CASSLTGTGINQPQHF.